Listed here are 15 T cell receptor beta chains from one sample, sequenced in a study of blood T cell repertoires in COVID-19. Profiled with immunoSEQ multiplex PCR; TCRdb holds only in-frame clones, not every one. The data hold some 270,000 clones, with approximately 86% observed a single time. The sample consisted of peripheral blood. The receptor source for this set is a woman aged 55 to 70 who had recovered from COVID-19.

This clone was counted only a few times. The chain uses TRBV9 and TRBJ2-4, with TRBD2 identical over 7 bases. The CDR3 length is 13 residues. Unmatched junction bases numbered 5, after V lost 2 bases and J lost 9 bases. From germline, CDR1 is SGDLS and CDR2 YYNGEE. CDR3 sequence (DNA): TGTGCCAGCAGCGTTAGCGGGTCTGGCATTCAGTACTTC. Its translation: CASSVSGSGIQYF.

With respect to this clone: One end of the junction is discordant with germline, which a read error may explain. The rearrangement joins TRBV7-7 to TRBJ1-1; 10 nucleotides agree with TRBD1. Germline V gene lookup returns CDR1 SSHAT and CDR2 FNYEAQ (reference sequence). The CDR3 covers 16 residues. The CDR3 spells CASSPGQGVDVTEAFF. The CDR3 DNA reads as TGTGCTAGCAGCCCCGGACAGGGGGTCGACGTTACTGAAGCTTTCTTT.

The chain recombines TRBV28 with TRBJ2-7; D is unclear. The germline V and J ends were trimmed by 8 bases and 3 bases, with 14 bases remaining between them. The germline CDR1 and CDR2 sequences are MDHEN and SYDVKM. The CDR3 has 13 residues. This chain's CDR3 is CASLGGVYYEQYF. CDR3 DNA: TGTGCCAGCTTAGGTGGAGTCTACTACGAGCAGTACTTC.

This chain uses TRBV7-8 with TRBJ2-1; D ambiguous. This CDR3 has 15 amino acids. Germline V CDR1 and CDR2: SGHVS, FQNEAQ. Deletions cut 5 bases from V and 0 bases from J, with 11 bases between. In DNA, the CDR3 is TGTGCCAGCAGCCGTCTGGCAAGCTCCTACAATGAGCAGTTCTTC. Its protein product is CASSRLASSYNEQFF.

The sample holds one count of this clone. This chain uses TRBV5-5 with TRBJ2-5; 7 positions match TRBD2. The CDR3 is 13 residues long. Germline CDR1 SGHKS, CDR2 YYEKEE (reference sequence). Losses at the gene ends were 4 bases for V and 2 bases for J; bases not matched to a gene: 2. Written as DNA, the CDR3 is TGTGCCAGCAGCGTCGGGGGGCAAGAGACCCAGTACTTC. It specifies CASSVGGQETQYF.

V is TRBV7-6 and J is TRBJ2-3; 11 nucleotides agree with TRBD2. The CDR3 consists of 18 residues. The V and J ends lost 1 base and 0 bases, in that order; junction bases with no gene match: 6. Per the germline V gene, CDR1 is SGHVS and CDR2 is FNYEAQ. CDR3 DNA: TGTGCCAGCAGCTTAGGGCCGACTAGCGGGGCGAGCACAGATACGCAGTATTTT. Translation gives CASSLGPTSGASTDTQYF.

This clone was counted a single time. The DNA of the CDR3 is TGTGCCAGCAGCCCCTCCGGGACTCATAGGGAGCAGTACTTC. Translated, it gives CASSPSGTHREQYF. This rearrangement joins TRBV7-9 to TRBJ2-7; maybe TRBD2 (6 bases). Germline V gene data show CDR1 as SEHNR and CDR2 as FQNEAQ (reference sequence). The length of the CDR3 is 14 residues. V was pared by 5 bases and J by 7 bases, with 18 bases between.

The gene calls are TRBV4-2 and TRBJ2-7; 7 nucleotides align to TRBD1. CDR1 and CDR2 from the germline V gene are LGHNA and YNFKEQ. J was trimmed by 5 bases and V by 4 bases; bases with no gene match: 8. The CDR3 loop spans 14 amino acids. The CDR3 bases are TGTGCCAGCAGCCCTATGAGGGGGCTCGACGAGCAGTACTTC. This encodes CASSPMRGLDEQYF.

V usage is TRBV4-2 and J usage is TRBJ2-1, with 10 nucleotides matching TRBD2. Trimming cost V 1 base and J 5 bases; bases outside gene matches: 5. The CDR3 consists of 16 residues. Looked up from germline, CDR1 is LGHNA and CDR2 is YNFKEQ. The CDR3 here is CASSQGASGGDNEQFF. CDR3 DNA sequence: TGTGCCAGCAGCCAAGGGGCTAGCGGGGGTGACAATGAGCAGTTCTTC.

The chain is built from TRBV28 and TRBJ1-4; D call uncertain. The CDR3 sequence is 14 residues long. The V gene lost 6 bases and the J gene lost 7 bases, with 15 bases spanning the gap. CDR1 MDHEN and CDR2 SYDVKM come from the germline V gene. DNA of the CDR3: TGTGCCAGCAGAGAGGTTGTGGCGGGTGAAAAACTGTTTTTT. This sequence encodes CASREVVAGEKLFF.

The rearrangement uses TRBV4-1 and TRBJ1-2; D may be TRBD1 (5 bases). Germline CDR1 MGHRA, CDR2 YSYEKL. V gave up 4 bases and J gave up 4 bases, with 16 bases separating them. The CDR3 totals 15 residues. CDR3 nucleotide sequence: TGCGCCAGCAGCCTGGCGGGGAGGGGAGCCTATGGCTACACCTTC. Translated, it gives CASSLAGRGAYGYTF.

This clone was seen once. The CDR3 protein is CASSSDRGFEQFF. The CDR3 region has the DNA TGTGCCAGCAGCTCCGACAGGGGTTTCGAGCAGTTCTTC. This rearrangement joins TRBV6-5 to TRBJ2-1, with 8 bases fitting TRBD1. The junction had 8 bases not matched to a gene; V was cut back by 6 bases and J by 10 bases. The CDR3 extends over 13 amino acids. Germline V CDR1 and CDR2: MNHEY, SVGAGI.

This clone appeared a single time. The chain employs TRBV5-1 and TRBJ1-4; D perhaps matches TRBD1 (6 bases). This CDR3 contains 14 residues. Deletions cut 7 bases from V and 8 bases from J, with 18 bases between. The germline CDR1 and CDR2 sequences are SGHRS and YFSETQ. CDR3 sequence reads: CASQIQGGGEKLFF. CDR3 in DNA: TGCGCCAGCCAGATACAGGGTGGAGGAGAAAAACTGTTTTTT.

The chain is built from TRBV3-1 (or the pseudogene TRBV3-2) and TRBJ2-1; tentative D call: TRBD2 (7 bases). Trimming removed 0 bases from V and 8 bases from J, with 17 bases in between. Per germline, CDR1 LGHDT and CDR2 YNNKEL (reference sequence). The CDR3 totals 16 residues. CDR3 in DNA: TGTGCCAGCAGCCAAGATCGCGGGGGCCTAATTGATGAGCAGTTCTTC. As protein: CASSQDRGGLIDEQFF.

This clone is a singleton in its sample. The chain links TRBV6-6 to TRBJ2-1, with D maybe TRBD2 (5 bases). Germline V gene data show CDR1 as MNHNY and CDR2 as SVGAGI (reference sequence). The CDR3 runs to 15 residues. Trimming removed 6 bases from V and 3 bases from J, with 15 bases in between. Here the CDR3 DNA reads TGTGCCAGCAGGAAATATAGCGCGGGCTACAATGAGCAGTTCTTC. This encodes CASRKYSAGYNEQFF.